These 7 T cell receptor beta chains originate from one sample sequenced in a study of blood T cell repertoires in COVID-19. Sequencing used immunoSEQ multiplex PCR; TCRdb keeps in-frame clones, though not all of them. The data contain around 480,000 clones, around 87% of them singletons. The sample comprised PBMCs or T cells enriched from blood (not recorded which). Receptors originate from a woman aged 18-29 years who had recovered from COVID-19.

Remarks on this clone: Possible read error: a much larger clone is one base away. V usage is TRBV28 and J usage is TRBJ1-5; D gene uncertain. Trimming removed 8 bases at V and 3 bases at J, with 8 bases between. In germline, CDR1 is MDHEN, CDR2 SYDVKM. CDR3 length: 12 residues. Here the CDR3 DNA reads TGTGCCAGCTCCCAGAACAATCAGCCCCAGCATTTT. It codes for CASSQNNQPQHF.

The chain has TRBV3-1 (or the pseudogene TRBV3-2) and TRBJ1-6; no clear D gene. Germline V gene lookup returns CDR1 LGHDT and CDR2 YNNKEL (reference sequence). V was cut by 0 bases and J by 7 bases, with 7 bases left in between. This CDR3 is built from 14 residues. CDR3: CASSQDTVNSPLHF. The DNA for the CDR3 is TGTGCCAGCAGCCAAGATACGGTCAATTCACCCCTCCACTTT.

This clone was found once. Other DNA sequences from this sample encode an identical CDR3 as well. The chain recombines TRBV24-1 with TRBJ1-2; 7 bases map to TRBD1. V was pared by 3 bases and J by 2 bases, with 2 bases of the junction left unmatched. Germline V lookup: CDR1 KGHDR, CDR2 SFDVKD. The CDR3 spans 14 residues. In nucleotides, the CDR3 is TGTGCCACCAGTGATCCGACAGGGAACTATGGCTACACCTTC. This codes for CATSDPTGNYGYTF.

This chain links TRBV29-1 with TRBJ2-2, with TRBD2 matching over 7 bases. Germline V lookup: CDR1 SQVTM, CDR2 ANQGSEA. The CDR3 runs 14 residues. V lost 7 bases, J lost 5 bases, and 10 bases stayed unmatched. CDR3 residues: CSAALGGVTGELFF. The CDR3 DNA follows: TGCAGCGCTGCTCTGGGGGGGGTAACCGGGGAGCTGTTTTTT.

The CDR3 region is CSVDQWAGETQYF. CDR3 nucleotides: TGCAGCGTTGATCAGTGGGCAGGAGAGACCCAGTACTTC. The V call is TRBV29-1, the J call TRBJ2-5, with D unresolved. The germline V gene encodes CDR1 SQVTM and CDR2 ANQGSEA. CDR3 size: 13 residues. Trimming removed 3 bases at V and 4 bases at J, with 12 bases between.

V is TRBV12-5 and J is TRBJ1-1; D might be TRBD1 (5 bases). The CDR3 consists of 13 residues. Germline V gene sequence: CDR1 LGHNT, CDR2 FRNRAP. V was pared by 6 bases and J by 7 bases, with 15 bases between. The CDR3 loop is CASGPLGAGEAFF. As DNA, the CDR3 is TGTGCTAGTGGCCCCCTAGGGGCTGGTGAAGCTTTCTTT.

V gene TRBV5-6 combines with J gene TRBJ2-2; TRBD1 might be the D (5 bases). This CDR3 has 17 amino acids. V was shortened by 0 bases and J by 0 bases, with 12 bases between the two germline ends. Germline loops: CDR1 SGHDT, CDR2 YYEEEE. DNA for the CDR3: TGTGCCAGCAGCTTGGACAGGAAATACCCGAACACCGGGGAGCTGTTTTTT. Translating gives CASSLDRKYPNTGELFF.